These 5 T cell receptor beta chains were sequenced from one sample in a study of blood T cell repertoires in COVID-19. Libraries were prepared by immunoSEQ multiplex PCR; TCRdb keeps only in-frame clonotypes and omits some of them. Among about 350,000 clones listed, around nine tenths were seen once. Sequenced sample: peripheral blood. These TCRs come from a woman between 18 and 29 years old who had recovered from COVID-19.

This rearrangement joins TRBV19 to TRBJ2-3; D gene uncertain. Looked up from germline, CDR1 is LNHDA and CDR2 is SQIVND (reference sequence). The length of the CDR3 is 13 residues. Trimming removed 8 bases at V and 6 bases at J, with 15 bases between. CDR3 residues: CASGWATADTQYF. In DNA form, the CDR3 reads TGTGCCAGTGGGTGGGCGACCGCGGATACGCAGTATTTT.

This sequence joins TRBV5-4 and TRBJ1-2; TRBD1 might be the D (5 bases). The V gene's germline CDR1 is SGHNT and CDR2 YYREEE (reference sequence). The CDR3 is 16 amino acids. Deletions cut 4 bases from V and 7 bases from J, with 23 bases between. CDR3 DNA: TGTGCCAGCAGCCCCGCCGGAATCAGGGTGAATGCTGGCTACACCTTC. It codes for CASSPAGIRVNAGYTF. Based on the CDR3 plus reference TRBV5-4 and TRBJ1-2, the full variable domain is ETGVTQSPTHLIKTRGQQVTLRCSSQSGHNTVSWYQQALGQGPQFIFQYYREEENGRGNFPPRFSGLQFPNYSSELNVNALELDDSALYLCASSPAGIRVNAGYTFGSGTRLTVV.

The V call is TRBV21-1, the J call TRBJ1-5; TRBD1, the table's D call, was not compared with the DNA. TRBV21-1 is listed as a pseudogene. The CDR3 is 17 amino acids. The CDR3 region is CASSKRGTGFGNQPQHF. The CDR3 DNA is TGTGCCAGCAGCAAAAGGGGGACAGGGTTTGGCAATCAGCCCCAGCATTTT.

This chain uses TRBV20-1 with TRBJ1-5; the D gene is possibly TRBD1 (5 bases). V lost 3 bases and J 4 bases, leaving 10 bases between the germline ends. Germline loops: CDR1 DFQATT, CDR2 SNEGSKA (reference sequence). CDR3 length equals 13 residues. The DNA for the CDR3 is TGCAGTGCTAGTTTCGGGGGGAATCAGCCCCAGCATTTT. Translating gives CSASFGGNQPQHF.

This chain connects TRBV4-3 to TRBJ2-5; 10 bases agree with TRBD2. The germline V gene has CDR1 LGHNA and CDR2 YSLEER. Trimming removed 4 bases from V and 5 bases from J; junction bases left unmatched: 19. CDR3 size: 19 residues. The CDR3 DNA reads TGCGCCAGCAGCCCGGGGTTGGGTGCGAGCGGGAGGGCCTCGGAGACCCAGTACTTC. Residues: CASSPGLGASGRASETQYF.